This TCR beta chain comes out of a study of blood T cell repertoires in COVID-19. At the level of the study: COVID-19 samples, acute and convalescent, were from the United States, Italy and Spain. PBMCs, B-cell-depleted T cells, or T cells provided the cDNA or gDNA that made up the material.

In the authors' methods: Cell counts per sample came from amplifying reference gene primers. Sequencing used immunoSEQ multiplex PCR; TCRdb keeps in-frame clones, though not all of them. That table furnishes V, J and clone size, whereas the DNA furnished D and trimming. The table lists 200,000 to 250,000 clones, approximately 81% of them singletons. Between the trimmed V and J ends, which lost 6 bases and 3 bases, there was a span of 12 bases. The germline CDR1 and CDR2 sequences are MDHEN and SYDVKM. This CDR3 comprises 14 residues. This clone was recorded once. Seattle's enrolled individuals joined amid active infection and were then monitored longitudinally.

The TCR comes from a woman over 75 with COVID-19, enrolled during active disease. What was sequenced was peripheral blood. V usage is TRBV28 and J usage is TRBJ1-5; D call uncertain. CDR3 loop: CASSTQEDNQPQHF. Written as DNA, the CDR3 is TGTGCCAGCAGCACACAAGAAGACAATCAGCCCCAGCATTTT.